The T cell receptor beta chain described here comes from a study of cytomegalovirus exposure and HLA in healthy donors. To note about this clone: Antigen unknown. Compared with germline, one end of the junction differs, possibly owing to a read error.

Whole-study results and caveats: With high specificity and sensitivity, the classifier reportedly diagnosed cytomegalovirus status. Analyzed later, association rates of TCRs varied across HLA loci, with DRB1 most and HLA-C fewest. Previous analysis showed most TCR beta V segments were productive about 87% or about 30% of the time.

Germline V gene sequence: CDR1 KGHSH, CDR2 LQKENI. This CDR3 spans 16 amino acids. PCR amplification relied on 60 Vbeta primers (plus 13 Jbeta primers). Generated by immunoSEQ multiplex PCR, the TCRdb table keeps only in-frame clones and is missing some. This table holds tens of thousands of clones. The sample comprised PBMCs. J is TRBJ2-1 and V is TRBV18; 8 bases agree with TRBD2. This receptor was obtained from a female donor in good health and CMV-seropositive. This chain's CDR3 is CASAPPTGLAANEQFF. The CDR3 nucleotides are TGTGCCAGCGCACCACCGACAGGACTAGCTGCCAATGAGCAGTTCTTC.